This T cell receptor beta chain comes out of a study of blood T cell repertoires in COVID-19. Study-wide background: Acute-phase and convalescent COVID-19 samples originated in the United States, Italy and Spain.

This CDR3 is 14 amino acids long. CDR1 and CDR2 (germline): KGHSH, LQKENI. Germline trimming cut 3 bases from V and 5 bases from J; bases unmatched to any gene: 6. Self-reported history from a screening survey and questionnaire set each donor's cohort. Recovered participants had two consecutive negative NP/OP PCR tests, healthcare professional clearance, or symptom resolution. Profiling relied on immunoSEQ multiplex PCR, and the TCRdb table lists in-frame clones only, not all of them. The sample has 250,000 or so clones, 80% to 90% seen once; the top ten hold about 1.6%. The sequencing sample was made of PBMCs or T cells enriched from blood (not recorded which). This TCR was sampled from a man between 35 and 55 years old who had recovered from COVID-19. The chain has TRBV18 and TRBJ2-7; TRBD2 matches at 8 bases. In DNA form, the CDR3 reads TGTGCCAGCTCACCCTACAGCGGGGGACACGAGCAGTACTTC. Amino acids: CASSPYSGGHEQYF.